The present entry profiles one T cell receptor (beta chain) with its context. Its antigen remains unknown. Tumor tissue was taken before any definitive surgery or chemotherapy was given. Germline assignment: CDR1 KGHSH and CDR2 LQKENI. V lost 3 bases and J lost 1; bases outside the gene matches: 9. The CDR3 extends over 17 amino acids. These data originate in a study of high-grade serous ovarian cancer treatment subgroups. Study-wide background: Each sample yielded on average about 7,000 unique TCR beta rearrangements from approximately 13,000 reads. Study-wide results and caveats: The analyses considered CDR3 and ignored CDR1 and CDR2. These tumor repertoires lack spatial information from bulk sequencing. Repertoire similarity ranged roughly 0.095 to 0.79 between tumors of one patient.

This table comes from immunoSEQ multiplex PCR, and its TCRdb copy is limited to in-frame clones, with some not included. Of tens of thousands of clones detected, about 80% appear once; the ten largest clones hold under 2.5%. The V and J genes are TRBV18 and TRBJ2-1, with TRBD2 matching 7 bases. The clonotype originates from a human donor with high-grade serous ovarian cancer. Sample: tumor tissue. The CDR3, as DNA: TGTGCCAGCTCACCCGCCTATAGAGCGGGGTCCTACAATGAGCAGTTCTTC. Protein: CASSPAYRAGSYNEQFF.